This TCR beta chain was found in a study of Graves' ophthalmopathy and Graves' hyperthyroidism. It was on clinical symptoms, serum thyroxine, TRAb, thyroid ultrasound and orbital computed tomography that diagnosis relied. Ten or more counts support this clonotype. Beta-chain TCR CDR3 regions were amplified from RNA transcripts. Scientists carried out first-round RT-PCR using HTBI primers and then a second-round multiplex PCR. TCRdb redid the calling of the multiplex PCR reads with MiXCR, one entry per CDR3 protein. The table lists 600,000 to 650,000 distinct CDR3 sequences, about 20% of them singletons. Sequencing was carried out using peripheral blood. The TCR sequence derives from a woman under 30 with stable Graves' hyperthyroidism. Some clones in this sample may be carry-over from other donors' samples.

For the CDR3, the DNA is TGCGCCAGCAGCCAAGAAGTCAGCTTCTCCTACGAGCAGTACTTC. Its translation is CASSQEVSFSYEQYF. The rearrangement uses TRBV4-1 and TRBJ2-7; no clear D gene. This CDR3 is 15 amino acids long. The germline gives CDR1 MGHRA, CDR2 YSYEKL. Between the trimmed V and J ends, which lost 0 bases and 0 bases, there was a span of 9 bases.